There are a few counts of the clone carrying this T cell receptor beta chain. Its antigen is unidentified. Unique molecular identifiers were incorporated during preparation of the TCRbeta library. Each CDR3 protein gets one entry after TCRdb re-called the PCR reads with MiXCR. This repertoire shows roughly 340,000 distinct CDR3 sequences, roughly 17% found once; its top ten account for approximately 38%. This sample was included in a study of T-cell reconstitution after alpha-beta-depleted transplantation in children. Regarding the study as a whole: Two months or so post-transplant, alpha-beta T cells reportedly derived from several hundred expanded graft clones. Some patients owed their high day-60 TCRbeta diversity to surviving recipient T cells and thymic progenitors.

CDR3 size: 14 residues. With V trimmed by 6 bases and J by 7 bases, 6 bases remained unmatched. The germline V gene encodes CDR1 SNHLY and CDR2 FYNNEI. Material: PBMCs, mostly from graft donor cells, obtained 360 days after TCRalphabeta/CD19-depleted stem cell transplant. The chain links TRBV2 to TRBJ2-1; 10 nucleotides match TRBD2. The source is a male patient aged 2 to 10 who had a stem cell transplant for acute lymphoblastic leukemia, so the T cells may come from the graft donor. The chain's CDR3 is CASRRLAGVNEQFF. DNA for the CDR3: TGTGCCAGCAGACGGCTAGCGGGAGTTAATGAGCAGTTCTTC.